Below, 18 T cell receptor beta chains from the same sample are listed, as sequenced in a study of blood T cell repertoires in COVID-19. Repertoires were generated with immunoSEQ multiplex PCR, while TCRdb's copy carries only in-frame clones and drops some. Of some 230,000 clones in the sample, around 83% were seen once. Sequencing was done on a sample of peripheral blood. These receptors came from a man aged 40-49 years with acute or convalescent COVID-19.

The chain carries TRBV15 and TRBJ1-2; weak D call: TRBD1 (6 bases). CDR3 length equals 18 residues. The V end was cut by 5 bases, the J end by 2 bases, with 24 bases between. The germline CDR1 and CDR2 sequences are LNHNV and YYDKDF (reference sequence). The CDR3 protein is CATSRGGRRGGSNYGYTF. The CDR3 DNA reads as TGTGCCACCAGCCGAGGGGGGAGGAGGGGAGGGTCCAACTATGGCTACACCTTC.

This chain connects TRBV11-2 to TRBJ1-1; D not certain. The CDR3 runs 13 residues. The V and J ends lost 4 bases and 0 bases respectively, with 6 bases between them. Germline values: CDR1 SGHAT, CDR2 FQNNGV. In DNA form, the CDR3 reads TGTGCCAGCAGCTCAGTCATGAACACTGAAGCTTTCTTT. Its translation is CASSSVMNTEAFF.

This chain uses TRBV3-1 (or the pseudogene TRBV3-2) with TRBJ1-2; TRBD1 might be the D (5 bases). The CDR3 is made up of 15 amino acids. V was pared by 4 bases and J by 4 bases, with 16 bases between. The germline V gene has CDR1 LGHDT and CDR2 YNNKEL (reference sequence). The CDR3 is CASSLAGQGAYGYTF. Written as DNA, the CDR3 is TGTGCCAGCAGCCTAGCGGGGCAGGGTGCCTATGGCTACACCTTC.

The chain carries TRBV30 and TRBJ1-2; 11 bases are a match to TRBD1. V lost 4 bases, J lost 8 bases, and 6 bases stayed unmatched. The CDR3 sequence is 13 residues long. Per germline, CDR1 GTSNPN and CDR2 SVGIG (reference sequence). In nucleotides, the CDR3 is TGTGCCTGGACTGGACAGGGGGCGGGGGGCTACACCTTC. This codes for CAWTGQGAGGYTF.

This sequence joins TRBV6-5 and TRBJ1-1; maybe TRBD1 (5 bases). The length of the CDR3 is 15 residues. CDR1 is MNHEY and CDR2 is SVGAGI in the germline V gene. With 5 bases removed from V and 4 bases from J, the gap between germline ends came to 17 bases. For the CDR3, the DNA is TGTGCCAGCAGTAAAACGTGGGAGGGGAGCACTGAAGCTTTCTTT. Residues: CASSKTWEGSTEAFF.

V is TRBV15 and J is TRBJ1-1; D is undetermined. Trimming shortened V by 0 bases and J by 7 bases, and 12 bases separated the two germline ends. This CDR3 has 14 residues. Germline assignment: CDR1 LNHNV and CDR2 YYDKDF (reference sequence). The CDR3 spells CATSRDMVRGEAFF. CDR3 coding DNA: TGTGCCACCAGCAGAGATATGGTGCGGGGTGAAGCTTTCTTT.

This chain uses TRBV7-2 with TRBJ2-1; D call uncertain. The CDR3 has 14 residues. The germline V and J ends were trimmed by 1 base and 4 bases, with 8 bases remaining between them. Germline-derived CDR1 and CDR2 are SGHTA and FQGNSA. This CDR3 reads CASSLGVGYNEQFF. DNA of the CDR3: TGTGCCAGCAGCTTAGGGGTCGGGTACAATGAGCAGTTCTTC.

The rearrangement uses TRBV5-4 and TRBJ1-1; D is uncertain. Looked up from germline, CDR1 is SGHNT and CDR2 is YYREEE (reference sequence). With 2 bases removed from V and 1 base from J, the gap between germline ends came to 6 bases. The CDR3 contains 13 residues. CDR3: CASSFRRNTEAFF. CDR3 sequence (DNA): TGTGCCAGCAGCTTTAGGAGGAACACTGAAGCTTTCTTT.

The V gene is TRBV2, the J gene TRBJ2-5; TRBD1 agrees at 7 bases. Per germline, CDR1 SNHLY and CDR2 FYNNEI. With V trimmed by 4 bases and J by 9 bases, 11 bases remained unmatched. The CDR3 runs to 14 residues. For the CDR3, the DNA is TGTGCCAGCAGTGGGGCGGCAGGGGGTATATCCCAGTACTTC. Translation gives CASSGAAGGISQYF.

The count of this clone is one. This chain connects TRBV4-3 to TRBJ1-6, with D uncertain. The CDR3 sequence is 17 residues long. CDR1 LGHNA and CDR2 YSLEER come from the germline V gene. Between the trimmed V and J ends, which lost 0 bases and 0 bases, there was a span of 9 bases. In DNA, the CDR3 is TGCGCCAGCAGCCAAGAAAACAGTCTCTCCTATAATTCACCCCTCCACTTT. Protein product: CASSQENSLSYNSPLHF.

V and J are TRBV9 and TRBJ1-2; the D is unclear. This CDR3 has 11 residues. V was shortened by 2 bases and J by 8 bases, with 7 bases between the two germline ends. Germline loops: CDR1 SGDLS, CDR2 YYNGEE. The chain's CDR3 is CASSVLGGYTF. The CDR3 DNA reads as TGTGCCAGCAGCGTGCTCGGGGGCTACACCTTC.

A word on this clone: This sample also contains other DNA sequences that code for the same CDR3. This chain links TRBV30 with TRBJ2-1; no firm D call. CDR3 size: 15 residues. V lost 0 bases to trimming and J lost 0 bases, with 9 bases between them. Germline loops: CDR1 GTSNPN, CDR2 SVGIG (reference sequence). The CDR3 sequence: CAWSVRRGSYNEQFF. DNA for the CDR3: TGTGCCTGGAGTGTACGAAGAGGCTCCTACAATGAGCAGTTCTTC.

This clone was seen just once. As DNA, the CDR3 is TGCGCCAGCAGCCAAGACCCCCCCGGGACTAGCGGATCCAATGAGCAGTTCTTC. The encoded protein is CASSQDPPGTSGSNEQFF. The chain joins TRBV4-1 to TRBJ2-1; 11 bases are shared with TRBD2. The trim removed 0 bases at V and 6 bases at J, leaving 10 bases unmatched. The CDR3 covers 18 residues. Germline loops: CDR1 MGHRA, CDR2 YSYEKL.

The V call is TRBV7-8, the J call TRBJ1-5; 7 bases are a match to TRBD1. The J segment lost 2 bases and the V segment lost 4 bases, leaving 2 bases of the junction unmatched. Germline V gene data show CDR1 as SGHVS and CDR2 as FQNEAQ. The CDR3 sequence is 14 residues long. The CDR3, as DNA: TGTGCCAGCAGCTCCGGGACAGGCAATCAGCCCCAGCATTTT. This sequence encodes CASSSGTGNQPQHF.

This chain links TRBV5-1 with TRBJ1-3; TRBD1 agrees at 8 bases. This CDR3 region has 15 residues. Germline lookup yields CDR1 SGHRS and CDR2 YFSETQ. The V gene end was trimmed by 4 bases and the J gene end by 2 bases; junction bases not matched to a gene: 5. CDR3 residues: CASSLDRAPGNTIYF. The CDR3 nucleotides read TGCGCCAGCAGCCTGGACAGGGCCCCTGGAAACACCATATATTTT.

The rearrangement uses TRBV9 and TRBJ1-1; D is unresolved. CDR1 and CDR2 from the germline V gene are SGDLS and YYNGEE. V lost 0 bases and J 1 base, leaving 10 bases between the germline ends. The CDR3 extends over 15 amino acids. The CDR3 region is CASSVGIGRNTEAFF. CDR3 nucleotides: TGTGCCAGCAGCGTAGGAATAGGGAGGAACACTGAAGCTTTCTTT. The whole variable domain, filled in from reference TRBV9 and TRBJ1-1, reads DSGVTQTPKHLITATGQRVTLRCSPRSGDLSVYWYQQSLDQGLQFLIQYYNGEERAKGNILERFSAQQFPDLHSELNLSSLELGDSALYFCASSVGIGRNTEAFFGQGTRLTVV.

V usage is TRBV19 and J usage is TRBJ1-2, with 8 bases identical to TRBD1. Per the germline V gene, CDR1 is LNHDA and CDR2 is SQIVND (reference sequence). J was trimmed by 4 bases and V by 11 bases; bases with no gene match: 6. The CDR3 covers 12 residues. The CDR3 DNA reads TGTGCCTGCTGGGGACAGGTCTATGGCTACACCTTC. This codes for CACWGQVYGYTF.

The chain has TRBV7-3 and TRBJ1-2; 9 bases are a match to TRBD1. The trim removed 0 bases at V and 3 bases at J, leaving 2 bases unmatched. From germline, CDR1 is SGHTA and CDR2 FQGTGA. This CDR3 has 15 amino acids. CDR3 region: CASSLTGQGHYGYTF. Written as DNA, the CDR3 is TGTGCCAGCAGCTTAACGGGACAGGGTCACTATGGCTACACCTTC.